Below are 20 T cell receptor beta chains sequenced from a single sample in a study of blood T cell repertoires in COVID-19. Repertoires were generated with immunoSEQ multiplex PCR, while TCRdb's copy carries only in-frame clones and drops some. In the table there are approximately 190,000 clones, 80% to 85% of which are singletons. Material for sequencing was peripheral blood. Receptor source: a woman in her 40s with acute or convalescent COVID-19.

The chain combines TRBV5-1 with TRBJ2-1; 9 bases match TRBD2. The CDR3 has 15 residues. Per germline, CDR1 SGHRS and CDR2 YFSETQ. V shed 4 bases, J shed 8 bases, and the junction held 10 bases outside the gene matches. CDR3 coding DNA: TGCGCCAGCAGCCTGGGCGGGGGGGCTTTGGATGAGCAGTTCTTC. Its translation is CASSLGGGALDEQFF. The full variable domain, in which reference TRBV5-1 and TRBJ2-1 provide the parts outside the CDR3, is KAGVTQTPRYLIKTRGQQVTLSCSPISGHRSVSWYQQTPGQGLQFLFEYFSETQRNKGNFPGRFSGRQFSNSRSEMNVSTLELGDSALYLCASSLGGGALDEQFFGPGTRLTVL.

This chain links TRBV10-1 with TRBJ2-7; no definite D call. The ends were cut back, 2 bases at V and 2 bases at J, with 7 bases in the middle. Germline V gene lookup returns CDR1 WNHNN and CDR2 SYGVQD (reference sequence). The CDR3 sequence is 13 residues long. CDR3 sequence (DNA): TGCGCCAGCAGTGAGACTTCAACCTACGAGCAGTACTTC. It codes for CASSETSTYEQYF.

The CDR3 sequence: CASREGTATRLYF. The CDR3 nucleotides read TGCGCCAGCAGGGAAGGGACAGCCACTCGGTTGTACTTC. This chain uses TRBV10-2 with TRBJ2-7; TRBD1 matches at 7 bases. CDR3 length equals 13 residues. V was pared by 6 bases and J by 12 bases, with 14 bases of the junction left unmatched. Per germline, CDR1 WSHSY and CDR2 SAAADI.

This chain links TRBV4-2 with TRBJ2-7; the match to TRBD2 covers 8 bases. The CDR3 extends over 17 amino acids. Germline V lookup: CDR1 LGHNA, CDR2 YNFKEQ. Trimming at V came to 1 base and at J to 3 bases, leaving 11 bases not matched to a gene. CDR3 sequence: CASSQGPPSAGVYEQYF. The CDR3 DNA reads as TGTGCCAGCAGCCAAGGCCCTCCCTCAGCGGGGGTCTACGAGCAGTACTTC.

The V call is TRBV5-1, the J call TRBJ1-2; 7 nucleotides match TRBD1. Trimming at V came to 3 bases and at J to 6 bases, leaving 2 bases not matched to a gene. The germline CDR1 and CDR2 sequences are SGHRS and YFSETQ. This CDR3 contains 12 residues. This CDR3 is CASSWDSDGYTF. Here the CDR3 DNA reads TGCGCCAGCAGCTGGGACAGCGATGGCTACACCTTC. Combining the CDR3 with reference TRBV5-1 and TRBJ1-2 gives the whole variable domain KAGVTQTPRYLIKTRGQQVTLSCSPISGHRSVSWYQQTPGQGLQFLFEYFSETQRNKGNFPGRFSGRQFSNSRSEMNVSTLELGDSALYLCASSWDSDGYTFGSGTRLTVV.

The chain couples TRBV12-1 to TRBJ2-5; TRBD1 was called by the table and not checked on the DNA. TRBV12-1 is designated a pseudogene. This CDR3 region has 15 residues. This CDR3 is CASIPPRQLQETQYF. The DNA for the CDR3 is TGTGCCAGCATCCCCCCGCGACAGTTACAAGAGACCCAGTACTTC.

The chain links TRBV28 to TRBJ2-1; 12 bases fit TRBD2. Germline CDR1 reads MDHEN; CDR2 reads SYDVKM. The CDR3 covers 14 residues. The ends lost 7 bases at V and 5 bases at J; junction bases unmatched: 3. CDR3 residues: CASTWTSGNNEQFF. CDR3 nucleotide sequence: TGTGCCAGCACCTGGACTAGCGGGAACAATGAGCAGTTCTTC.

The V call is TRBV25-1, the J call TRBJ2-7, with D maybe TRBD1 (5 bases). V lost 3 bases and J 2 bases, leaving 8 bases between the germline ends. The CDR3 totals 13 residues. The germline V gene has CDR1 MGHDK and CDR2 SYGVNS. CDR3 amino acids: CASSEGPTYEQYF. DNA of the CDR3: TGTGCCAGCAGTGAGGGGCCCACCTACGAGCAGTACTTC.

The V gene is TRBV2, the J gene TRBJ1-1, with 8 bases identical to TRBD1. Germline V gene lookup returns CDR1 SNHLY and CDR2 FYNNEI. CDR3 length: 12 residues. The junction had 4 bases not matched to a gene; V was cut back by 6 bases and J by 7 bases. The CDR3 DNA is TGTGCCAGCAGAGACAGGGGCAGTGAAGCTTTCTTT. This encodes CASRDRGSEAFF.

In DNA form, the CDR3 reads TGTGCCAGCAGTTTATTTCTAGCGGCTAATGAGCAGTTCTTC. Its protein is CASSLFLAANEQFF. This chain uses TRBV27 with TRBJ2-1, with TRBD2 matching over 7 bases. Losses at the gene ends were 1 base for V and 7 bases for J; bases not matched to a gene: 4. Germline lookup yields CDR1 MNHEY and CDR2 SMNVEV (reference sequence). The CDR3 sequence is 14 residues long.

The rearrangement links TRBV7-2 to TRBJ1-5, with D maybe TRBD1 (5 bases). This CDR3 is built from 14 residues. Germline V gene sequence: CDR1 SGHTA, CDR2 FQGNSA. Trimming removed 2 bases from V and 1 base from J, with 6 bases in between. The CDR3 loop is CASSLKGSNQPQHF. The CDR3 nucleotides read TGTGCCAGCAGCTTAAAGGGGAGCAATCAGCCCCAGCATTTT.

This chain links TRBV28 with TRBJ2-7; 8 bases are a match to TRBD1. The junction had 5 bases not matched to a gene; V was cut back by 7 bases and J by 3 bases. Germline V gene lookup returns CDR1 MDHEN and CDR2 SYDVKM. This CDR3 has 13 amino acids. As DNA, the CDR3 is TGTGCCAGCAAGGACAGGGCGGGCTACGAGCAGTACTTC. Translation gives CASKDRAGYEQYF.

The chain employs TRBV5-5 and TRBJ2-5; 7 positions match TRBD1. Germline V CDR1 and CDR2: SGHKS, YYEKEE (reference sequence). The V and J ends lost 0 bases and 1 base, in that order; junction bases with no gene match: 6. This CDR3 has 16 amino acids. The chain's CDR3 is CASSLAITGVQETQYF. The CDR3 DNA is TGTGCCAGCAGCTTGGCGATCACAGGGGTCCAAGAGACCCAGTACTTC.

This chain connects TRBV2 to TRBJ1-1, with 7 bases that match TRBD1. J gave up 3 bases and V 4 bases, and 2 bases lay outside the gene matches. Per germline, CDR1 SNHLY and CDR2 FYNNEI. The CDR3 is 13 residues long. CDR3 in DNA: TGTGCCAGCAGTGGAGGGGGCGACACTGAAGCTTTCTTT. The encoded protein is CASSGGGDTEAFF.

The V call is TRBV3-1 (or the pseudogene TRBV3-2), the J call TRBJ2-2; TRBD2 aligns across 8 bases. CDR3 length equals 16 residues. V trimming: 2 bases; J trimming: 6 bases; junction bases outside the gene matches: 8. Looked up from germline, CDR1 is LGHDT and CDR2 is YNNKEL (reference sequence). The CDR3 DNA is TGTGCCAGCAGCCAATTCCGCGGGGGGACTCCCGGGGAGCTGTTTTTT. Its protein is CASSQFRGGTPGELFF.

The chain carries TRBV6-5 and TRBJ2-7; D is perhaps TRBD1 (6 bases). The germline V and J ends were trimmed by 8 bases and 4 bases, with 15 bases remaining between them. This CDR3 is 13 amino acids long. Germline-derived CDR1 and CDR2 are MNHEY and SVGAGI. The CDR3 region is CASGWTAKYEQYF. The CDR3, as DNA: TGTGCCAGCGGGTGGACAGCTAAATACGAGCAGTACTTC.

The CDR3: CASSQLYIQGDSGYTF. The CDR3 nucleotides read TGCGCCAGCAGCCAATTATACATACAGGGGGATAGTGGCTACACCTTC. The rearrangement uses TRBV4-1 and TRBJ1-2; 8 nucleotides align to TRBD1. The CDR3 is 16 amino acids. Germline lookup yields CDR1 MGHRA and CDR2 YSYEKL. The V segment lost 2 bases and the J segment 7 bases; nucleotides outside the gene matches: 12.

This chain joins TRBV6-1 and TRBJ1-3; D is perhaps TRBD1 (5 bases). This CDR3 comprises 15 residues. With 2 bases removed from V and 2 bases from J, the gap between germline ends came to 10 bases. CDR1 is MNHNS and CDR2 is SASEGT in the germline V gene. DNA for the CDR3: TGTGCCAGCAGTGAACGATGGGGGGCTGGAAACACCATATATTTT. Translated, it gives CASSERWGAGNTIYF.

The chain carries TRBV19 and TRBJ1-5, with D unresolved. Trimming removed 5 bases from V and 2 bases from J, with 13 bases in between. The CDR3 covers 15 residues. The germline CDR1 and CDR2 sequences are LNHDA and SQIVND (reference sequence). The CDR3 is CASSPSVVGNQPQHF. DNA of the CDR3: TGTGCCAGTAGTCCATCGGTCGTGGGCAATCAGCCCCAGCATTTT.

The rearrangement links TRBV10-3 to TRBJ2-2; the D is unclear. V was pared by 4 bases and J by 7 bases, with 7 bases between. Germline values: CDR1 ENHRY, CDR2 SYGVKD. The CDR3 is made up of 12 amino acids. The CDR3 region has the DNA TGTGCCATCAGTGTGGCGGACGGGGAGCTGTTTTTT. The encoded protein is CAISVADGELFF.